These 18 T cell receptor beta chains originate from one sample sequenced in a study of low-dose radiotherapy and immunotherapy resistance in tumors. Regarding time point: after trial treatment. Treatment: LDRT plus nivolumab, ipilimumab, low-dose cyclophosphamide and aspirin (RACIN trial). Alpha and beta chains were covered, as first-strand cDNA relied on TRAV- and TRBV-specific primers. A roughly 20-cycle PCR with a constant-region primer and V-primer adapter amplified TCRs. TCRdb analysed the reads with MiXCR anew, one entry per CDR3 protein. The sample gives around 80,000 distinct CDR3 sequences, roughly 17% of which show up once; roughly 1.4% is in the top ten. Sequencing used PBMCs, obtained after low-dose radiotherapy plus immunotherapy. The source of these receptors is a male donor with prostate cancer.

This clonotype was detected many times. V gene TRBV12-3 or TRBV12-4 combines with J gene TRBJ1-5, with D unresolved. The V end was cut by 1 base, the J end by 9 bases, with 13 bases between. The CDR3 runs to 14 residues. Here the CDR3 DNA reads TGTGCCAGCAGTTTAGGTCCAGGAGGTCCGCCCCAGCATTTT. It is translated as CASSLGPGGPPQHF.

This clonotype has ten or more counts. The chain joins TRBV4-3 to TRBJ1-1, with TRBD1 matching over 8 bases. V dropped 4 bases and J dropped 5; count of bases not matched to a gene: 6. This CDR3 has 14 amino acids. Germline values: CDR1 LGHNA, CDR2 YSLEER. The CDR3 nucleotides read TGCGCCAGCAGCCTGGGACAGGTTGGGACTGAAGCTTTCTTT. This translates into CASSLGQVGTEAFF.

Many counts were recorded for this clonotype. This chain connects TRBV28 to TRBJ2-5, with D possibly matching TRBD2 (5 bases). In germline, CDR1 is MDHEN, CDR2 SYDVKM. This CDR3 has 14 residues. V lost 5 bases to trimming and J lost 7 bases, with 17 bases between them. The CDR3 is CASSPDPPRGTQYF. CDR3 DNA: TGTGCCAGCAGTCCCGACCCTCCCCGGGGGACCCAGTACTTC.

This clonotype was seen many times. In DNA form, the CDR3 reads TGCAGTGCTAGAGCCATGGGGGAGACCCAGTACTTC. Its protein product is CSARAMGETQYF. The chain joins TRBV20-1 to TRBJ2-5; no definite D call. The CDR3 length is 12 residues. CDR1 is DFQATT, CDR2 SNEGSKA, per germline (reference sequence). The V and J ends lost 1 base and 5 bases respectively, with 8 bases between them.

The genes are TRBV6-5 and TRBJ1-5, with a possible D match to TRBD1 (6 bases). The ends were cut back, 7 bases at V and 5 bases at J, with 18 bases in the middle. Looked up from germline, CDR1 is MNHEY and CDR2 is SVGAGI. The CDR3 sequence is 15 residues long. The CDR3 loop reads CASTEIRDTYQPQHF. The CDR3 bases are TGTGCCAGCACTGAGATTAGGGACACCTATCAGCCCCAGCATTTT.

Ten or more counts support this clonotype. The chain carries TRBV29-1 and TRBJ1-1, with unresolved D. CDR1 is SQVTM, CDR2 ANQGSEA, per germline. V was clipped by 6 bases and J by 6 bases, with 11 bases between them. The CDR3 is made up of 11 amino acids. DNA of the CDR3: TGCAGCGTAGCCTCCGCGGCTGAAGCTTTCTTT. This codes for CSVASAAEAFF.

In its sample, this clonotype was seen many times. This chain joins TRBV4-3 and TRBJ2-2; D possibly matches TRBD1 or TRBD2 (6 bases each). This CDR3 region has 16 residues. Trimming took 0 bases from V and 4 from J, leaving 12 bases between them. From germline, CDR1 is LGHNA and CDR2 YSLEER. The DNA of the CDR3 is TGCGCCAGCAGCCAAGAAGGGGGAGGAGGCACCGGGGAGCTGTTTTTT. Amino acids: CASSQEGGGGTGELFF.

As to this clonotype: The likely explanation is a read error, given a far larger clone one base away. This chain connects TRBV26 to TRBJ2-1; the tabulated D call, TRBD2, remains unverified against the DNA. TRBV26 is designated a pseudogene. The CDR3 totals 14 residues. CDR3 DNA sequence: TGTGTCAGCTACGGGAGGAGGACATACAATGAGCAGTTCTTC. The encoded protein is CVSYGRRTYNEQFF.

This clonotype was observed at least ten times. The rearrangement joins TRBV21-1 to TRBJ2-2. TRBV21-1 is a pseudogene locus. CDR3 length: 16 residues. Written as DNA, the CDR3 is TGTGCCAGCAGCAAAGTCCAGTTGCAAGAAGGCGGGGAGCTGTTTTTT. This encodes CASSKVQLQEGGELFF.

In regard to this clonotype: A far larger clone is off by one base, so a read error is likely. V gene TRBV6-2 or TRBV6-3 combines with J gene TRBJ2-1, with unresolved D. Trimming removed 0 bases at V and 10 bases at J, with 16 bases between. The CDR3 spans 15 residues. Looked up from germline, CDR1 is MNHEY and CDR2 is SVGEGT. Here the CDR3 reads CASSYSSVEPYEQFF. The CDR3 nucleotides read TGTGCCAGCAGTTACTCATCGGTGGAACCCTACGAGCAGTTCTTC.

The chain links TRBV28 to TRBJ2-2; D call uncertain. This CDR3 region has 13 residues. The ends were cut back, 3 bases at V and 8 bases at J, with 10 bases in the middle. Germline-derived CDR1 and CDR2 are MDHEN and SYDVKM. The CDR3 DNA reads TGTGCCAGCAGTTTGGGCAAACCGGGGGAGCTGTTTTTT. This translates into CASSLGKPGELFF. Supplemented by reference TRBV28 and TRBJ2-2, the full variable domain reads DVKVTQSSRYLVKRTGEKVFLECVQDMDHENMFWYRQDPGLGLRLIYFSYDVKMKEKGDIPEGYSVSREKKERFSLILESASTNQTSMYLCASSLGKPGELFFGEGSRLTVL.

This clonotype was seen many times. V and J are TRBV5-4 and TRBJ2-3; the D is unclear. The ends were cut back, 1 base at V and 0 bases at J, with 9 bases in the middle. Germline V CDR1 and CDR2: SGHNT, YYREEE (reference sequence). This CDR3 is 15 amino acids long. CDR3 in DNA: TGTGCCAGCAGCTTGTATACACTTAGCACAGATACGCAGTATTTT. As protein: CASSLYTLSTDTQYF. The whole variable domain, filled in from reference TRBV5-4 and TRBJ2-3, reads ETGVTQSPTHLIKTRGQQVTLRCSSQSGHNTVSWYQQALGQGPQFIFQYYREEENGRGNFPPRFSGLQFPNYSSELNVNALELDDSALYLCASSLYTLSTDTQYFGPGTRLTVL.

Concerning this clonotype itself: This may stem from a read error, because a much larger clone lies one nucleotide away. J is TRBJ2-2 and V is TRBV5-3; D is possibly TRBD2 (7 bases). TRBV5-3 is classed as an ORF, of uncertain function. The CDR3 spans 16 residues. Trimming cost V 8 bases and J 5 bases, with 22 bases left between them. In DNA form, the CDR3 reads TGTGCCAGCAACCCCCCGGGGGCGGGAGCGACCGGGGAGCTGTTTTTT. It is translated as CASNPPGAGATGELFF.

This clonotype was detected ten times or more. V is TRBV20-1 and J is TRBJ2-7; either TRBD1 or TRBD2 may fit D (5 bases each). The CDR3 spans 14 residues. V gave up 6 bases and J gave up 6 bases, with 21 bases separating them. The germline CDR1 and CDR2 sequences are DFQATT and SNEGSKA (reference sequence). CDR3 nucleotide sequence: TGCAGTGCAAACCAGGACTGGGGACGAGGCGAGCAGTACTTC. It specifies CSANQDWGRGEQYF.

This clonotype was seen ten or more times. The rearrangement uses TRBV28 and TRBJ2-1, with D tentatively TRBD1 (6 bases). Germline assignment: CDR1 MDHEN and CDR2 SYDVKM. Trimming removed 3 bases from V and 9 bases from J, with 12 bases in between. The CDR3 consists of 13 residues. CDR3 in DNA: TGTGCCAGCAGTTTGCCAGGGGTGAGTGAGCAGTTCTTC. Its protein product is CASSLPGVSEQFF.

This clonotype was seen more than once but under ten times. The V call is TRBV7-2, the J call TRBJ1-1; perhaps TRBD1 as D (6 bases). The CDR3 is 13 amino acids. V lost 7 bases and J 7 bases, leaving 16 bases between the germline ends. From germline, CDR1 is SGHTA and CDR2 FQGNSA. CDR3 nucleotide sequence: TGTGCCAGCACCGAAAGAGGGGGATTTGAAGCTTTCTTT. Residues: CASTERGGFEAFF.

At least ten counts were recorded for this clonotype. V and J are TRBV5-6 and TRBJ1-2, with 7 bases lining up with TRBD1. The V and J ends lost 4 bases and 8 bases, in that order; junction bases with no gene match: 14. CDR3 length: 15 amino acids. Germline CDR1 is SGHDT and CDR2 is YYEEEE. CDR3 sequence reads: CASSRLDRQGTGYTF. Written as DNA, the CDR3 is TGTGCCAGCAGCCGACTCGACCGACAGGGAACGGGCTACACCTTC.

The sample holds many counts of this clonotype. This chain uses TRBV20-1 with TRBJ1-2, with TRBD1 matching 8 bases. Germline CDR1 and CDR2: DFQATT and SNEGSKA (reference sequence). There are 14 residues in the CDR3. The V segment lost 6 bases and the J segment 7 bases; nucleotides outside the gene matches: 13. For the CDR3, the DNA is TGCAGTGCCCCCAAGGACAGGGCGGGAGGTGGCTACACCTTC. Protein product: CSAPKDRAGGGYTF.